This entry is about one TCR delta chain. Its matching antigen is unknown. Trimming cost V 0 bases and J 0 bases; bases outside gene matches: 22. Germline CDR1 reads TSWWSYY; CDR2 reads QGS. The CDR3 sequence is 22 residues long. The template was reverse-transcribed extracted RNA. The CDR3 regions were amplified by multiplex PCR from V-gene primers to a constant-region primer. TCRdb fed the multiplex PCR reads to CATT. The sample records around 24,000 delta-chain clones, around 28% being singletons. The entry originates in a study of Vδ1+ human thymocytes. Regarding the study as a whole: In the thymus, TRG and TRD repertoires looked highly polyclonal with Gaussian CDR3 lengths. Roughly 22% of thymic delta-chain sequences were Vdelta2, with few Vdelta3, unlike blood Vdelta1+ controls.

Sequencing was done on a sample of Vdelta1+ gamma-delta thymocytes from the thymus. Subset described: FACS-sorted CD3+ TCRalphabeta- TCRVdelta1+ TCRVdelta2- thymocytes. The chain couples TRDV1 to TRDJ1, with 7 bases that match TRDD2. This sequence originates from a boy less than two years old who had congenital heart surgery. This CDR3 is CALGELGSYVYRGVWYTDKLIF. The CDR3 DNA reads TGTGCTCTTGGGGAACTGGGTTCCTACGTTTACCGTGGAGTGTGGTACACCGATAAACTCATCTTT.